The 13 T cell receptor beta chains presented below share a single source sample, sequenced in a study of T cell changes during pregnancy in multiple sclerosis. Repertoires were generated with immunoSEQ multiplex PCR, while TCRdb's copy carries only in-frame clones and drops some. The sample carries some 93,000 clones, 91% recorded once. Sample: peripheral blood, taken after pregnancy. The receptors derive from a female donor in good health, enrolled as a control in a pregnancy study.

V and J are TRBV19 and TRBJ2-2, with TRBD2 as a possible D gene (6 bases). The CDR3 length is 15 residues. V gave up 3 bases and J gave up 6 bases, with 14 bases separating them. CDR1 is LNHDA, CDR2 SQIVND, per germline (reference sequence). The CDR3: CASSIARWGAGELFF. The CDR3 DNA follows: TGTGCCAGTAGTATCGCCCGGTGGGGGGCCGGGGAGCTGTTTTTT.

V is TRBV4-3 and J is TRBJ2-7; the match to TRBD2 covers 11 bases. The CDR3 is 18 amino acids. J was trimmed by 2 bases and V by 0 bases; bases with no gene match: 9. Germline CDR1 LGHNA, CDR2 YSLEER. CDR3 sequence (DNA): TGCGCCAGCAGCCAAGAAGGGGTAGCGGGGGGGCCGACCTACGAGCAGTACTTC. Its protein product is CASSQEGVAGGPTYEQYF.

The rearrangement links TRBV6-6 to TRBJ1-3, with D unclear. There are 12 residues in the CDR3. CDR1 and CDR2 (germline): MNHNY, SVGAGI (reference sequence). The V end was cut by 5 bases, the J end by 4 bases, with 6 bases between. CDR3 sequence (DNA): TGTGCCAGCAGTCACCGGGGAAACACCATATATTTT. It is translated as CASSHRGNTIYF.

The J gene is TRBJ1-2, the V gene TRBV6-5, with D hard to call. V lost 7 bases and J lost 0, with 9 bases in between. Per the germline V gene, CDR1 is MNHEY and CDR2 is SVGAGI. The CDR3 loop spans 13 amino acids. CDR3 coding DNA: TGTGCCAGCAAGAGGGTCGCTAACTATGGCTACACCTTC. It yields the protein CASKRVANYGYTF.

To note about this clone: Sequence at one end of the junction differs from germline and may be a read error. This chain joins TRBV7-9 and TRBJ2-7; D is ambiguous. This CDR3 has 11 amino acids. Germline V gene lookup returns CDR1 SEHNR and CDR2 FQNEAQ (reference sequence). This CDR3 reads CASSLGDEQYF. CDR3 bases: TGTGCCAGCAGTTTAGGCGACGAGCAGTACTTC.

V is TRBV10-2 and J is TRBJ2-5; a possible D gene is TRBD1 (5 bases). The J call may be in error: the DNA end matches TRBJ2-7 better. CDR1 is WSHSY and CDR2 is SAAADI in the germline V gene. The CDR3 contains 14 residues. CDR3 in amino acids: CASSEGRAGYEQYF. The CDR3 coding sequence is TGCGCCAGCAGTGAAGGAAGGGCAGGGTACGAGCAGTACTTC.

CDR3 bases: TGTGCCAGCAGCCAAGTGGACAGGGCCCGACAAGAGACCCAGTACTTC. The encoded protein is CASSQVDRARQETQYF. The chain is built from TRBV5-5 and TRBJ2-5, with 8 bases matching TRBD1. Germline assignment: CDR1 SGHKS and CDR2 YYEKEE (reference sequence). Germline trimming cut 4 bases from V and 2 bases from J; bases unmatched to any gene: 10. This CDR3 has 16 residues.

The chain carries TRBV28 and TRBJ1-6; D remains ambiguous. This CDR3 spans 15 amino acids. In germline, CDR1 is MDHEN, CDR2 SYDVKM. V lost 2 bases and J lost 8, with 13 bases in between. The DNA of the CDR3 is TGTGCCAGCAGTTTAATGGTAGTGTTGGATTCACCCCTCCACTTT. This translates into CASSLMVVLDSPLHF.

The CDR3 region has the DNA TGTGCCAGCAGTTCCCCCACGGACAGGGATGAAAAACTGTTTTTT. Protein sequence: CASSSPTDRDEKLFF. The J gene is TRBJ1-4, the V gene TRBV6-5, with 8 bases lining up with TRBD1. V gave up 4 bases and J gave up 6 bases; unmatched junction bases: 7. CDR3 size: 15 residues. Germline V CDR1 and CDR2: MNHEY, SVGAGI.

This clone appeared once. This CDR3 reads CASSLGQSNQPQHF. Here the CDR3 DNA reads TGTGCCAGCAGCTTGGGGCAGAGCAATCAGCCCCAGCATTTT. The V and J genes are TRBV5-5 and TRBJ1-5; D is ambiguous. This CDR3 has 14 residues. Germline loops: CDR1 SGHKS, CDR2 YYEKEE (reference sequence). Trimming removed 0 bases at V and 1 base at J, with 5 bases between.

The chain's CDR3 is CASRSREGGNSPLHF. CDR3 DNA: TGTGCCAGCAGGTCCCGTGAGGGAGGGAATTCACCCCTCCACTTT. The V and J genes are TRBV6-1 and TRBJ1-6, with D hard to call. The germline gives CDR1 MNHNS, CDR2 SASEGT. The CDR3 runs to 15 residues. The germline V and J ends were trimmed by 6 bases and 7 bases, with 16 bases remaining between them.

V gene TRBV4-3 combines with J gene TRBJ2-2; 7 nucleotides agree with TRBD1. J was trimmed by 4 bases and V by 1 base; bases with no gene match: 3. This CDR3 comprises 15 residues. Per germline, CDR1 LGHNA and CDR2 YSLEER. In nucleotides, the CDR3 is TGCGCCAGCAGCCAAGGCGACAGGGCCACCGGGGAGCTGTTTTTT. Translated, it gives CASSQGDRATGELFF.

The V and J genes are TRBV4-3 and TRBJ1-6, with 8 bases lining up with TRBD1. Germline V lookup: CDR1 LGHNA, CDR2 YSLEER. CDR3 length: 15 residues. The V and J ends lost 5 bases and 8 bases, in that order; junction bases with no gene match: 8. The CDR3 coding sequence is TGCGCCAGCAGCACCCGGACAGGGATATATTCACCCCTCCACTTT. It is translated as CASSTRTGIYSPLHF.